These T cell receptor beta chains were read from a single sample in a study of post-analysis software for immune sequencing data. TCRdb re-derived calls from the PCR reads in MiXCR, one entry per CDR3 protein. The sample has 750,000 to 950,000 distinct CDR3 sequences, around 53% seen once. Sequencing was done on a sample of blood. The receptors were gathered from a girl aged 5-17 years with multiple sclerosis. Each CDR3 is given with its conserved first and last residue. D genes are given only for firm matches. Not all rows give a size; the values are once, few, many and, for expanded clones, a class.

D: -; length: 12; size: -; J: TRBJ2-5; V: TRBV5-6; DNA: TGTGCCAGCAGCCTACTCCTTGGGACCCAGTACTTC; CDR3: CASSLLLGTQYF
D: TRBD2; length: 16; size: few; J: TRBJ2-1; V: TRBV20-1; DNA: TGCAGTGCGAGCAGACTAGCGGGACTCAGTTTAAATGAGCAGTTCTTC; CDR3: CSASRLAGLSLNEQFF
D: -; length: 12; size: -; J: TRBJ2-3; V: TRBV7-2; DNA: TGTGCCAGCAGCTTGTGGCAAGATACGCAGTATTTT; CDR3: CASSLWQDTQYF
D: -; length: 14; size: -; J: TRBJ2-4; V: TRBV6-2/TRBV6-3; DNA: TGTGCCAGCAGTTACGACCGGGACATCGGTGTCGTGTACTTC; CDR3: CASSYDRDIGVVYF
D: -; length: 13; size: few; J: TRBJ2-2; V: TRBV10-3; DNA: TGTGCCTCGCAGGGGACTACCACCGGGGAGCTGTTTTTT; CDR3: CASQGTTTGELFF
D: -; length: 15; size: -; J: TRBJ1-5; V: TRBV5-1; DNA: TGCGCCAGCAGCTTGGAAGGCGCCGTAAGGCAGCCCCAGCATTTT; CDR3: CASSLEGAVRQPQHF
D: TRBD2; length: 15; size: -; J: TRBJ2-7; V: TRBV12-3/TRBV12-4; DNA: TGTGCCAGCAGTCTCCGACTAGCGGCCAAGCGGGAGCAGTACTTC; CDR3: CASSLRLAAKREQYF
D: -; length: 16; size: -; J: TRBJ1-2; V: TRBV4-1; DNA: TGCGCCAGCAGCCAACCCGCCGGGACGGGAAACTATGGCTACACCTTC; CDR3: CASSQPAGTGNYGYTF
D: -; length: 14; size: -; J: TRBJ2-4; V: TRBV2; DNA: TGTGCCAGCAGGGACCCTGGGGCCAAAAACATTCAGTACTTC; CDR3: CASRDPGAKNIQYF
D: TRBD2; length: 16; size: few; J: TRBJ2-7; V: TRBV7-6; DNA: TGTGCCAGCAGCTTAGGGGTAGCGGGGGCCTCCTACGAGCAGTACTTC; CDR3: CASSLGVAGASYEQYF
D: -; length: 15; size: -; J: TRBJ2-3; V: TRBV7-2; DNA: TGTGCCAGCAGCTTAGTTTCGGGGTTTTCGGATACGCAGTATTTT; CDR3: CASSLVSGFSDTQYF
D: -; length: 13; size: -; J: TRBJ1-2; V: TRBV9; DNA: TGTGCCAGCAGCGTAAATAGCGGTTATGGCTACACCTTC; CDR3: CASSVNSGYGYTF
D: TRBD2; length: 16; size: few; J: TRBJ2-7; V: TRBV20-1; DNA: TGCAGTGCTAGAGTAACTAGCGGGAGAGGCCTCCACGAGCAGTACTTC; CDR3: CSARVTSGRGLHEQYF
D: -; length: 13; size: few; J: TRBJ2-7; V: TRBV6-6; DNA: TGTGCCAGCAGTTACTCGAATAACCAAGAGCAGTACTTC; CDR3: CASSYSNNQEQYF
D: TRBD1; length: 16; size: -; J: TRBJ2-7; V: TRBV5-1; DNA: TGCGCCAGCAGCGTGTACAGGGGTAGAAGACCCTACGAGCAGTACTTC; CDR3: CASSVYRGRRPYEQYF
D: -; length: 14; size: -; J: TRBJ2-6; V: TRBV29-1; DNA: TGCAGCGTTACAGGTGCCCCTGGGGCCAACGTCCTGACTTTC; CDR3: CSVTGAPGANVLTF
D: TRBD2; length: 16; size: -; J: TRBJ2-5; V: TRBV20-1; DNA: TGCAGTGCTAGAGACCCTAGCGGGAGGGGTCGAGAGACCCAGTACTTC; CDR3: CSARDPSGRGRETQYF
D: -; length: 14; size: few; J: TRBJ2-1; V: TRBV5-1; DNA: TGCGCCAGCAGCTTGGCTGCAGGGCCGGATGAGCAGTTCTTC; CDR3: CASSLAAGPDEQFF
D: -; length: 15; size: few; J: TRBJ2-7; V: TRBV11-2; DNA: TGTGCCAGCAGCTTCAAGCGGATTAGGGGCTACGAGCAGTACTTC; CDR3: CASSFKRIRGYEQYF
D: -; length: 15; size: -; J: TRBJ1-5; V: TRBV4-1; DNA: TGCGCCAGCAGCCAAGATCTCAGGGGCAATCAGCCCCAGCATTTT; CDR3: CASSQDLRGNQPQHF
D: -; length: 14; size: -; J: TRBJ2-3; V: TRBV7-6; DNA: TGTGCCAGCAGCTTAAGGTCCTCCACAGATACGCAGTATTTT; CDR3: CASSLRSSTDTQYF
D: TRBD1; length: 15; size: -; J: TRBJ1-5; V: TRBV29-1; DNA: TGCAGCGTTGCGACAGGGAACACCGGCAATCAGCCCCAGCATTTT; CDR3: CSVATGNTGNQPQHF
D: -; length: 12; size: -; J: TRBJ2-3; V: TRBV29-1; DNA: TGCAGCTCACTCTCTAGCACAGATACGCAGTATTTT; CDR3: CSSLSSTDTQYF
D: -; length: 19; size: -; J: TRBJ2-1; V: TRBV6-5; DNA: TGTGCCAGCAGTTCCCAATGGGGAAAGGATACTAGCTCCTACAATGAGCAGTTCTTC; CDR3: CASSSQWGKDTSSYNEQFF
D: -; length: 13; size: -; J: TRBJ2-5; V: TRBV27; DNA: TGTGCCAGCAGTTCAATGGACCAAGAGACCCAGTACTTC; CDR3: CASSSMDQETQYF
D: TRBD1; length: 17; size: -; J: TRBJ2-1; V: TRBV3-1; DNA: TGTGCCAGCAGCGAACCCCCTGGGACAGGTAGTCCCAATGAGCAGTTCTTC; CDR3: CASSEPPGTGSPNEQFF
D: TRBD1; length: 15; size: -; J: TRBJ1-2; V: TRBV20-1; DNA: TGCAGTGCTCCCGGGACAGGGGCCTCTAGCTATGGCTACACCTTC; CDR3: CSAPGTGASSYGYTF
D: -; length: 13; size: -; J: TRBJ2-3; V: TRBV15; DNA: TGTGCCACCAGCAGAGCACACACAGATACGCAGTATTTT; CDR3: CATSRAHTDTQYF
D: -; length: 15; size: -; J: TRBJ2-1; V: TRBV5-1; DNA: TGCGCCAGCTGCATCCGCAGCCCGGCCTACAATGAGCAGTTCTTC; CDR3: CASCIRSPAYNEQFF
D: TRBD1; length: 17; size: few; J: TRBJ2-7; V: TRBV7-2; DNA: TGTGCCAGCAGCTTGTCCCATGCAGGGGGATGGGGGTACGAGCAGTACTTC; CDR3: CASSLSHAGGWGYEQYF
D: -; length: 15; size: -; J: TRBJ2-7; V: TRBV6-1; DNA: TGTGCCAGCAGTAAATTGGAACCGGGGGACTACGAGCAGTACTTC; CDR3: CASSKLEPGDYEQYF
D: -; length: 15; size: few; J: TRBJ2-3; V: TRBV10-3; DNA: TGTGCCATCAGTGAGTGGCAGGAAAGCACAGATACGCAGTATTTT; CDR3: CAISEWQESTDTQYF
D: -; length: 13; size: -; J: TRBJ2-7; V: TRBV10-3; DNA: TGTGCCATCAGCCCCGGGGCCCCCTACGAGCAGTACTTC; CDR3: CAISPGAPYEQYF
D: -; length: 14; size: -; J: TRBJ1-4; V: TRBV20-1; DNA: TGCAGTGCTAGTCGGGGAAGGGGTAATGAAAAACTGTTTTTT; CDR3: CSASRGRGNEKLFF
D: -; length: 17; size: -; J: TRBJ2-7; V: TRBV15; DNA: TGTGCCACCAGCAGGGCTCCCTTCGGGGATAGCTCCTACGAGCAGTACTTC; CDR3: CATSRAPFGDSSYEQYF
D: TRBD2; length: 17; size: -; J: TRBJ2-7; V: TRBV12-3/TRBV12-4; DNA: TGTGCCAGCAGTTTAGCGCGGCTACTAGCGGGAGAGCGGGAGCAGTACTTC; CDR3: CASSLARLLAGEREQYF
D: -; length: 13; size: -; J: TRBJ1-4; V: TRBV29-1; DNA: TGCAGCGTCGCCGGGACGCCTAATGAAAAACTGTTTTTT; CDR3: CSVAGTPNEKLFF
D: -; length: 15; size: -; J: TRBJ2-1; V: TRBV2; DNA: TGTGCCAGCAGTGAGTCACAGGGCCAATACAATGAGCAGTTCTTC; CDR3: CASSESQGQYNEQFF
D: TRBD1; length: 14; size: -; J: TRBJ2-4; V: TRBV3-1; DNA: TGTGCCAGCAGCCAAGGTGACAGGGGGAACATTCAGTACTTC; CDR3: CASSQGDRGNIQYF
D: TRBD1; length: 14; size: few; J: TRBJ2-7; V: TRBV27; DNA: TGTGCCAGCCCCCCTTGGGACAGATCCTACGAGCAGTACTTC; CDR3: CASPPWDRSYEQYF
D: -; length: 17; size: -; J: TRBJ1-4; V: TRBV7-2; DNA: TGTGCCAGCAGCTTAACTGGTGGGGGCGATAGTAATGAAAAACTGTTTTTT; CDR3: CASSLTGGGDSNEKLFF
D: -; length: 14; size: few; J: TRBJ1-5; V: TRBV12-3/TRBV12-4; DNA: TGTGCCAGCAGCTTACAGGTTAGCAATCAGCCCCAGCATTTT; CDR3: CASSLQVSNQPQHF
D: -; length: 14; size: -; J: TRBJ1-4; V: TRBV27; DNA: TGTGCCAGCACATCCAGCGCAACTAATGAAAAACTGTTTTTT; CDR3: CASTSSATNEKLFF